Listed here is a single T cell receptor (beta chain). Which antigen it targets is not known. Base qualities were left out, and no much larger clone turns up one base away. The cohort comprised some 700 healthy bone marrow donors. At the time of sampling, every cohort member was nominally healthy, though immune exposures that went unrecorded were likely present. The donor was CMV seropositive and was included in the group of 289 seropositive cohort members. Each donor provided a peripheral blood sample, and peripheral blood mononuclear cells were used for TCR beta sequencing. Genomic DNA was extracted from the blood cell samples with the Qiagen DNeasy Blood Extraction Kit. Taken from cysteine to phenylalanine, the CDR3 has 14 residues. The CDR3 DNA has 42 bases and is translated from base 1. CDR1 SGHRS and CDR2 YFSETQ were looked up in the germline V gene. V and J are trimmed by 5 bases and 3 bases, and the gene matches miss 6 bases of the junction.

This specimen comes from a study of cytomegalovirus exposure and HLA in healthy donors (dated by TCRdb to the late 2010s). For the study in its entirety: An earlier analysis of several hundred of the donors reported 250 to 300 Gb of sequence data and 117 million unique TCR beta sequences from 190 million or so T cells. Roughly 300 gigabases of sequencing data and around 87 million unique TCR sequences were included in an early release covering about 600 HLA-typed donors. Among the roughly 370 genotyped donors, about 83% belonged to the genetic ancestry cluster associated with self-reported Caucasian donors. The aim of the study was to test whether cataloging public T cell receptors could identify signatures of past pathogen exposure. Using immunosequencing, the study profiled T cell repertoires from around 670 subjects and related those repertoires to cytomegalovirus serostatus. In addition to the first cohort of around 670 subjects, a separate validation cohort of around 110 different subjects was used. The study combined high-throughput TCR immunosequencing, statistical association of individual TCRs with disease status, and machine learning to predict cytomegalovirus infection status. A later analysis re-analyzed previously published TCR beta repertoires from 666 donors and added high-resolution HLA genotyping to study TCR occurrence patterns. In the later analysis, no new phenotypic data were used to find candidate immune exposures; instead, reliance was placed on TCR beta sequences and their occurrence across donors. In an earlier analysis of roughly 600 of the donors, high-throughput TCR beta sequencing was used to judge whether each TCR beta V gene segment behaved as functional or pseudogenic. Donor age, sex, ethnicity and CMV serostatus were compiled together with the repertoire data. In a later genetic analysis, genome-wide SNP genotypes for about 55% of the roughly 670 donors were used, and that subset was treated as a discovery cohort. Every discovery cohort repertoire had been produced on one sequencing platform. HLA typing covered class I and class II loci at four-digit resolution. The number of typed donors differed by locus: about 620-640 for A, B, C, DRB1 and DQB1; 500 to 550 for DQA1; over 600 for DPA1; and roughly 470 for DPB1. Five DR-DQ haplotypes were treated as single units for association and clustering because of strong linkage in the cohort. Across under 500 genotyped donors of the cohort, an average of about 200,000 unique TCR beta nucleotide sequences per donor were sequenced, and approximately 17% of those sequences were non-productive. Summary of the overall study and its limitations: A later analysis found that HLA-associated TCR beta chains were more clonally expanded and had lower generation probabilities than equally common non-associated chains. An earlier analysis of around 540 of the donors showed that most TCR beta V segments appeared in productive rearrangements either about 87% or about 30% of the time, which broadly matched IMGT annotations. A later genetic analysis reported fewer N-insertions in productive TCRs among donors in an Asian-associated ancestry cluster than the 666-donor mean. Several of the top co-occurrence clusters appeared to be linked to parvovirus B19, influenza, CMV and Epstein-Barr virus, according to a later analysis. A further reported finding was that TCR beta sequences accurately predicted the HLA-A and HLA-B alleles for most subjects in the first cohort. The cohort was sequenced for TCR beta chains only, and without alpha or paired-chain data the features that could be detected were limited. Because HLA typing was unavailable for some donors at each locus, only the typed subset was used in association tests. It was suggested by the authors that the approach could potentially be generalized to other disease states and immunological phenotypes. A later analysis associated 15,000 to 20,000 TCR beta sequences with specific HLA alleles at a false discovery rate of 0.05. When HLA alleles, especially DR and DQ, strongly co-occurred, TCR associations were difficult to assign to individual alleles. In a later analysis, TCR association rates were found to vary across HLA loci, with the most associated TCRs seen for DRB1 alleles and the fewest for HLA-C alleles. In both the original and validation cohorts, the classifier was reported to diagnose cytomegalovirus status with high specificity and sensitivity. According to a later analysis, most CMV-associated TCR beta chains appeared to be HLA-restricted, and the HLA associations seemed to be driven largely by CMV exposure. The only immune exposure information available for the cohort was CMV serostatus. The earlier analysis of nearly 600 of the donors excluded 15 to 20 rarely observed V segments, including chromosome 9 orphons, because counts were too low. Correlated functional status among segregating V segments might be attributable to linkage disequilibrium, but an unknown experimental factor could not be ruled out. The study listed 164 TCR beta chains as associated with cytomegalovirus. The presence/absence analyses assumed that sequencing depth was roughly uniform across donors, and that assumption may not be true. In vitro tests confirmed that a few of the cytomegalovirus-associated TCR beta chains recognize cytomegalovirus antigens. Some IMGT-functional V segments, including TRBV6-2 and TRBV6-3, could not be told apart with the 87-base-pair reads, so those segments were excluded. A cluster of highly shared sequence variants was judged likely to represent a technical artifact of the sequencing pipeline. Across donors, most TCR sequences were observed very rarely, whereas some public TCRs were present in many individuals. An association between a missense DCLRE1C variant and V-gene and J-gene trimming of TCR beta chains was found in a later genetic analysis and replicated in an independent cohort.

The library came from the immunoSEQ multiplex PCR assay. For the multiplex PCR, a mixture combining 60 forward primers for TCR Vbeta segments and 13 reverse primers for TCR Jbeta segments was used. Amplification of the CDR3 region of rearranged TCR beta genes was performed with a multiplex PCR assay on genomic DNA. Amplified TCR beta libraries were sequenced as 87-base-pair reads on the Illumina HiSeq System. The published analysis was carried out like this. A later analysis tallied around 80 million unique TCR beta chains across the 666 repertoires, and roughly 11 million of those chains were shared by two or more donors. Raw reads were error-corrected and collapsed into unique sequences by a nearest-neighbor algorithm in which closely related sequences were merged to remove PCR and sequencing errors. Alignment of CDR3 sequences to IMGT reference sequences was used to assign V, D and J gene segments. For a sequence to be retained, at least a six-nucleotide match to both a V gene segment and a J gene segment was required. A rearrangement counted as productive if the CDR3 had no stop codons and remained in frame with V and J, and every other rearrangement counted as non-productive. Following IMGT convention, CDR3 was defined as the stretch from the second conserved V-encoded cysteine up to the conserved J-encoded phenylalanine. The earlier analysis of 500 to 750 of the donors excluded any sequence lacking an unambiguous match to a single V gene segment. An earlier analysis of about 590 of the donors classified V segments as functional when productive rearrangements were above 56.7% and as segregating when the standard deviation between donors was above 5%. A statistical classification framework was built for diagnosing cytomegalovirus status from the catalog of TCR beta chain sequences. In a later analysis, TCR nucleotide sequences were compared against IMGT/GENE-DB human TR gene sequences so that V and J genes could be assigned. The TCRdist pipeline was used in a later analysis to assign CDR3 sequences and most-parsimonious VDJ recombination scenarios. In a later analysis, every TCR beta chain was defined by the combination of its CDR3 amino acid sequence and its V-gene family, and reads without a unique V-gene family were dropped. As a way to deal with suspected cross-contamination and a sequencing artifact, a later analysis dropped hundreds of nucleotide sequences that were highly shared and had low generation probability. In a later analysis, a clonal expansion index was calculated for each public chain from normalized within-repertoire ranks of inferred template counts. In a later analysis, generation probabilities were computed with a VDJ recombination model fitted to out-of-frame rearrangements, and the resulting probabilities were checked against IGoR. In a later analysis, TCR-TCR, TCR-HLA and TCR-CMV co-occurrence was scored with hypergeometric tests, and a repertoire-size bias correction was applied to TCR pairs. False discovery rates were estimated in a later analysis by permuting HLA or CMV assignments 20 times. In a later analysis, co-occurring TCRs were grouped using DBSCAN, and TCRdist sequence similarity was added for clustering within HLA-allele-positive subsets. Co-occurrence clustering excluded repertoires with fewer than 30,000 or more than 120,000 public chains, plus five with anomalous nucleotide sharing. TCRdb retrieved this table from immuneACCESS and kept in-frame rearrangements only. Not all clones are present; in checked studies, unresolved V genes account for under half, and no reason is known for the remainder. The DNA gave D and trimming, while V, J and clone size come from that table. Recorded for this sample are around 150,000 clones; around four fifths of them occurred a single time. The ten largest account for roughly 1.4% of the sample.

This clonotype was sampled from a young man in good health and CMV-seropositive. The specimen sequenced was PBMCs. Here the chain combines TRBV5-1 and TRBJ2-3; 7 nucleotides in the junction match TRBD2. The sequence in DNA is TGCGCCAGCAGGCGACCTAGCGGTACAGATACGCAGTATTTT. Its translation is CASRRPSGTDTQYF. Here the CDR3 is joined to the reference TRBV5-1 and TRBJ2-3 genes, and the full variable domain is: KAGVTQTPRYLIKTRGQQVTLSCSPISGHRSVSWYQQTPGQGLQFLFEYFSETQRNKGNFPGRFSGRQFSNSRSEMNVSTLELGDSALYLCASRRPSGTDTQYFGPGTRLTVL.